The 32 T cell receptor beta chains in this list originate from one sample, sequenced in a study of CD8+ T cells in alopecia areata. RNA extraction was followed by reverse transcription into cDNA, which acted as the sequencing template. TCRdb keeps only in-frame clones here, not all; method: immunoSEQ multiplex PCR. Of about 180,000 clones listed, approximately 50% are singletons. Treatment noted: oral pan-JAK inhibitor, 5-10 mg twice daily. Sequencing used CD8+ T cells sorted from blood, obtained at roughly week 53, from a patient treated with tofacitinib. Receptors were obtained from a human donor with alopecia areata.

This clone was seen once. The J gene is TRBJ1-1, the V gene TRBV30; D is undetermined. The germline CDR1 and CDR2 sequences are GTSNPN and SVGIG (reference sequence). There are 11 residues in the CDR3. V dropped 3 bases and J dropped 7 bases, with 9 bases sitting between them. The DNA of the CDR3 is TGTGCCTGGAGCGACATACTTGAAGCTTTCTTT. This codes for CAWSDILEAFF.

This clone appeared a few times. This chain uses TRBV9 with TRBJ1-2; 12 bases map to TRBD1. The CDR3 is 16 amino acids. Per germline, CDR1 SGDLS and CDR2 YYNGEE. Unmatched junction bases numbered 12, after V lost 4 bases and J lost 8 bases. The CDR3 DNA follows: TGTGCCAGCAGCCCAAGACCGGGACAGGGGGCAGAGGGCTACACCTTC. Translating it yields CASSPRPGQGAEGYTF. The entire variable domain, with the rest obtained from reference TRBV9 and TRBJ1-2, is as follows: DSGVTQTPKHLITATGQRVTLRCSPRSGDLSVYWYQQSLDQGLQFLIQYYNGEERAKGNILERFSAQQFPDLHSELNLSSLELGDSALYFCASSPRPGQGAEGYTFGSGTRLTVV.

The V and J genes are TRBV4-2 and TRBJ1-1; D is possibly TRBD1 (6 bases). V lost 4 bases and J 5 bases, leaving 14 bases between the germline ends. Germline CDR1 is LGHNA and CDR2 is YNFKEQ. CDR3 length: 14 residues. The CDR3 DNA sequence: TGTGCCAGCAGCCCCACAGGGATAGGGACTGAAGCTTTCTTT. As protein: CASSPTGIGTEAFF.

This chain uses TRBV30 with TRBJ1-2, with D hard to call. CDR3 size: 14 residues. With 5 bases removed from V and 4 bases from J, the gap between germline ends came to 17 bases. CDR1 is GTSNPN and CDR2 is SVGIG in the germline V gene (reference sequence). CDR3 DNA: TGTGCCTGGCGCCCACACGGGGTCGTCTATGGCTACACCTTC. Translated, it gives CAWRPHGVVYGYTF.

The chain is built from TRBV5-1 and TRBJ1-2, with 8 bases lining up with TRBD1. The V gene end was trimmed by 4 bases and the J gene end by 5 bases; junction bases not matched to a gene: 7. CDR3 length: 14 residues. Germline V gives CDR1 SGHRS, CDR2 YFSETQ. The CDR3 loop is CASSPGQVAYGYTF. The DNA of the CDR3 is TGCGCCAGCAGCCCGGGACAGGTGGCGTATGGCTACACCTTC.

This clone was observed at least ten times. The rearrangement uses TRBV7-6 and TRBJ1-3; D may be TRBD1 (5 bases). The length of the CDR3 is 16 residues. V was trimmed by 4 bases and J by 2 bases, leaving 15 bases between them. Germline CDR1 reads SGHVS; CDR2 reads FNYEAQ. CDR3 nucleotide sequence: TGTGCCAGCAGCTCCCACGGTTGGGGACCTGGAAACACCATATATTTT. Translated, it gives CASSSHGWGPGNTIYF.

This chain connects TRBV5-1 to TRBJ1-1, with D possibly being TRBD1 (5 bases). V lost 3 bases and J lost 1, with 10 bases in between. Germline CDR1 is SGHRS and CDR2 is YFSETQ. CDR3 size: 14 residues. The CDR3 region has the DNA TGCGCCAGCAGCTCCACGGGACCGAACACTGAAGCTTTCTTT. Protein sequence: CASSSTGPNTEAFF.

The V and J genes are TRBV5-1 and TRBJ2-7, with D unclear. Germline V lookup: CDR1 SGHRS, CDR2 YFSETQ. V lost 1 base to trimming and J lost 3 bases, with 8 bases between them. The CDR3 extends over 13 amino acids. The CDR3 reads CASSLIRNYEQYF. The CDR3 nucleotides read TGCGCCAGCAGCTTGATCCGGAACTACGAGCAGTACTTC.

This clone showed up just once. V usage is TRBV30 and J usage is TRBJ1-2, with D maybe TRBD1 (5 bases). In germline, CDR1 is GTSNPN, CDR2 SVGIG (reference sequence). The CDR3 spans 12 residues. With 0 bases removed from V and 8 bases from J, the gap between germline ends came to 10 bases. The chain's CDR3 is CAWSVGVGGYTF. The DNA of the CDR3 is TGTGCCTGGAGTGTAGGGGTAGGAGGCTACACCTTC.

This chain joins TRBV7-2 and TRBJ2-2; D unresolved. The CDR3 is made up of 13 amino acids. The germline V gene encodes CDR1 SGHTA and CDR2 FQGNSA. Trimming removed 1 base at V and 6 bases at J, with 6 bases between. The CDR3 region has the DNA TGTGCCAGCAGCTTAGGGCTCGCCGGGGAGCTGTTTTTT. This encodes CASSLGLAGELFF.

Only one count was recorded for this clone. The J gene is TRBJ1-5, the V gene TRBV27; 7 bases map to TRBD1. CDR3 length: 13 residues. Germline CDR1 MNHEY, CDR2 SMNVEV (reference sequence). The V and J ends lost 6 bases and 11 bases, in that order; junction bases with no gene match: 10. The DNA of the CDR3 is TGTGCCAGCAGCCCCCCAGGGGGTTGGGCCCAGCATTTT. This codes for CASSPPGGWAQHF.

This sequence joins TRBV10-3 and TRBJ2-2; TRBD1 matches at 8 bases. The ends lost 10 bases at V and 0 bases at J; junction bases unmatched: 4. The CDR3 has 14 residues. Per the germline V gene, CDR1 is ENHRY and CDR2 is SYGVKD. The CDR3 protein is CATQGATNTGELFF. CDR3 coding DNA: TGTGCCACCCAGGGGGCGACGAACACCGGGGAGCTGTTTTTT.

This chain links TRBV7-8 with TRBJ2-1, with 9 bases lining up with TRBD2. CDR3 size: 14 residues. Germline lookup yields CDR1 SGHVS and CDR2 FQNEAQ. V dropped 3 bases and J dropped 10; count of bases not matched to a gene: 7. In DNA form, the CDR3 reads TGTGCCAGCAGCTTGCAAGCGGGGGGCTACGAGCAGTTCTTC. This encodes CASSLQAGGYEQFF.

This clone was found a few times. The chain recombines TRBV13 with TRBJ2-7; either TRBD1 or TRBD2 may fit D (5 bases each). The CDR3 spans 14 residues. Trimming shortened V by 5 bases and J by 4 bases, and 15 bases separated the two germline ends. CDR1 and CDR2 from the germline V gene are PRHDT and FYEKMQ (reference sequence). The CDR3 sequence: CASSTGLDVYEQYF. The CDR3 coding sequence is TGTGCCAGCAGCACAGGACTTGACGTGTACGAGCAGTACTTC.

The rearrangement links TRBV4-1 to TRBJ2-3; the match to TRBD2 covers 9 bases. CDR1 is MGHRA and CDR2 is YSYEKL in the germline V gene. The CDR3 has 18 amino acids. V lost 0 bases, J lost 7 bases, and 14 bases stayed unmatched. The CDR3 region has the DNA TGCGCCAGCAGCCAAGATCGAGGGCTAGCGGGGATGTTGTATACGCAGTATTTT. Protein: CASSQDRGLAGMLYTQYF.

In this sample, this clone turned up once. V gene TRBV5-6 combines with J gene TRBJ2-7, with D maybe TRBD1 (6 bases). CDR3 length equals 13 residues. V lost 3 bases and J 4 bases, leaving 11 bases between the germline ends. Germline V gene sequence: CDR1 SGHDT, CDR2 YYEEEE. The CDR3 region has the DNA TGTGCCAGCAGCTCGCAAGGACAGTACGAGCAGTACTTC. Its translation: CASSSQGQYEQYF.

The CDR3 spells CASSSPRGTGELFF. CDR3 nucleotide sequence: TGTGCCAGCAGCTCCCCTCGTGGCACCGGGGAGCTGTTTTTT. The V gene is TRBV11-2, the J gene TRBJ2-2, with D unclear. Between the trimmed V and J ends, which lost 4 bases and 4 bases, there was a span of 10 bases. The CDR3 contains 14 residues. Germline V lookup: CDR1 SGHAT, CDR2 FQNNGV.

The CDR3 spells CASSPHQAETQYF. The CDR3 DNA follows: TGTGCCAGCAGCCCCCACCAGGCGGAGACCCAGTACTTC. J is TRBJ2-5 and V is TRBV7-8; unclear D gene. Germline-derived CDR1 and CDR2 are SGHVS and FQNEAQ. V lost 5 bases to trimming and J lost 5 bases, with 12 bases between them. The CDR3 has 13 amino acids.

The gene calls are TRBV6-5 and TRBJ1-6; D unresolved. The CDR3 runs to 14 residues. Germline V gene lookup returns CDR1 MNHEY and CDR2 SVGAGI. The ends were cut back, 2 bases at V and 4 bases at J, with 6 bases in the middle. In nucleotides, the CDR3 is TGTGCCAGCAGTTACGTGGGGTATAATTCACCCCTCCACTTT. Protein: CASSYVGYNSPLHF.

This clone has only a few counts. V gene TRBV29-1 combines with J gene TRBJ1-6; D gene uncertain. Trimming cost V 2 bases and J 7 bases, with 9 bases left between them. There are 13 residues in the CDR3. The germline CDR1 and CDR2 sequences are SQVTM and ANQGSEA. For the CDR3, the DNA is TGCAGCGTTGAAACCAGCCCAAATTCACCCCTCCACTTT. Amino acid sequence: CSVETSPNSPLHF.

A few counts support this clone. The genes are TRBV10-3 and TRBJ1-1; 7 nucleotides line up with TRBD1. V gave up 4 bases and J gave up 1 base; unmatched junction bases: 6. The CDR3 spans 15 residues. Germline loops: CDR1 ENHRY, CDR2 SYGVKD. The CDR3 loop is CAISAGTAGNTEAFF. The CDR3 nucleotides read TGTGCCATCAGTGCAGGGACAGCCGGGAACACTGAAGCTTTCTTT.

The chain links TRBV29-1 to TRBJ2-7; 14 bases align to TRBD2. The CDR3 contains 12 residues. Germline lookup yields CDR1 SQVTM and CDR2 ANQGSEA. Losses at the gene ends were 6 bases for V and 6 bases for J; bases not matched to a gene: 1. CDR3 region: CSVGLAGAEQYF. In DNA form, the CDR3 reads TGCAGCGTGGGACTAGCGGGGGCCGAGCAGTACTTC.

This clone rates as medium-sized (0.01 to 0.1%). V and J are TRBV4-2 and TRBJ2-7, with TRBD1 matching over 10 bases. The V gene's germline CDR1 is LGHNA and CDR2 YNFKEQ. CDR3 size: 16 residues. The V gene end was trimmed by 0 bases and the J gene end by 4 bases; junction bases not matched to a gene: 6. In DNA form, the CDR3 reads TGTGCCAGCAGCCAAGAGGGGACAGGGGAAGGGTACGAGCAGTACTTC. It translates to CASSQEGTGEGYEQYF.

This clone has just a few counts. The genes are TRBV9 and TRBJ2-6; possibly TRBD1 for D (6 bases). In germline, CDR1 is SGDLS, CDR2 YYNGEE. Trimming removed 3 bases at V and 2 bases at J, with 9 bases between. This CDR3 comprises 15 residues. In DNA, the CDR3 is TGTGCCAGCAGCGCCTCAGGGGCTGGGGCCAACGTCCTGACTTTC. This gives the protein CASSASGAGANVLTF.

CDR3 protein: CASSPVELGETQYF. In DNA form, the CDR3 reads TGCGCCAGCAGCCCGGTGGAGTTAGGAGAGACCCAGTACTTC. The chain uses TRBV5-1 and TRBJ2-5; D gene unclear. CDR1 SGHRS and CDR2 YFSETQ come from the germline V gene. Trimming stripped 4 bases from V and 4 bases from J, with 14 bases between. The CDR3 contains 14 residues. Full variable domain (rest looked up from reference TRBV5-1 and TRBJ2-5): KAGVTQTPRYLIKTRGQQVTLSCSPISGHRSVSWYQQTPGQGLQFLFEYFSETQRNKGNFPGRFSGRQFSNSRSEMNVSTLELGDSALYLCASSPVELGETQYFGPGTRLLVL.

The rearrangement joins TRBV30 to TRBJ2-7, with TRBD1 as a possible D gene (6 bases). V shed 5 bases and J shed 6 bases, with 14 bases lying between them. Germline V gives CDR1 GTSNPN, CDR2 SVGIG (reference sequence). This CDR3 is 12 amino acids long. The CDR3 sequence is CAWGPGQSEQYF. DNA of the CDR3: TGTGCCTGGGGACCCGGACAGAGCGAGCAGTACTTC. The full variable domain, with the rest looked up from reference TRBV30 and TRBJ2-7, is SQTIHQWPATLVQPVGSPLSLECTVEGTSNPNLYWYRQAAGRGLQLLFYSVGIGQISSEVPQNLSASRPQDRQFILSSKKLLLSDSGFYLCAWGPGQSEQYFGPGTRLTVT.

This clone occurred a few times. The chain is built from TRBV27 and TRBJ2-1; 11 bases fit TRBD2. The CDR3 sequence is 16 residues long. J gave up 2 bases and V 3 bases, and 3 bases lay outside the gene matches. Germline V gene lookup returns CDR1 MNHEY and CDR2 SMNVEV (reference sequence). The DNA for the CDR3 is TGTGCCAGCAGTTTGGTAGCGGGGGGGCCCTACAATGAGCAGTTCTTC. This translates into CASSLVAGGPYNEQFF.

The chain is built from TRBV29-1 and TRBJ1-5; 11 bases match TRBD1. With V trimmed by 6 bases and J by 5 bases, 3 bases remained unmatched. The V gene's germline CDR1 is SQVTM and CDR2 ANQGSEA. The CDR3 is 13 residues long. CDR3: CSVGQGAHQPQHF. As DNA, the CDR3 is TGCAGCGTCGGACAGGGGGCGCATCAGCCCCAGCATTTT.

This clone was detected only a few times. This chain links TRBV18 with TRBJ2-7, with D perhaps matching TRBD2 (5 bases). Looked up from germline, CDR1 is KGHSH and CDR2 is LQKENI. V lost 2 bases, J lost 5 bases, and 16 bases lay in between. CDR3 length equals 15 residues. CDR3 nucleotides: TGTGCCAGCTCACCATCAGGCGGCCCCGGGGACGAGCAGTACTTC. Translation: CASSPSGGPGDEQYF. The full variable domain, completed using reference TRBV18 and TRBJ2-7, is NAGVMQNPRHLVRRRGQEARLRCSPMKGHSHVYWYRQLPEEGLKFMVYLQKENIIDESGMPKERFSAEFPKEGPSILRIQQVVRGDSAAYFCASSPSGGPGDEQYFGPGTRLTVT.

This clone was detected a few times. The rearrangement links TRBV7-2 to TRBJ2-7; 8 bases fit TRBD1. The CDR3 is 13 residues long. In germline, CDR1 is SGHTA, CDR2 FQGNSA. V shed 7 bases and J 1 base; nucleotides not matched to a gene: 3. The DNA of the CDR3 is TGTGCCAGCAAAAGGACAGGGTCCTACGAGCAGTACTTC. This sequence encodes CASKRTGSYEQYF. Full variable domain (rest looked up from reference TRBV7-2 and TRBJ2-7): GAGVSQSPSNKVTEKGKDVELRCDPISGHTALYWYRQSLGQGLEFLIYFQGNSAPDKSGLPSDRFSAERTGGSVSTLTIQRTQQEDSAVYLCASKRTGSYEQYFGPGTRLTVT.

This clone has only a few counts. The genes are TRBV10-3 and TRBJ2-7; D possibly corresponds to TRBD1 (5 bases). Trimming pared 10 bases from V and 2 bases from J, leaving 15 bases between. Germline V gene data show CDR1 as ENHRY and CDR2 as SYGVKD. The CDR3 spans 13 residues. The CDR3 DNA is TGTGCCACAGGCAGTACAGGAACCTACGAGCAGTACTTC. It specifies CATGSTGTYEQYF.

The genes are TRBV7-9 and TRBJ1-6; a weak D match, TRBD1 (5 bases). The CDR3 extends over 14 amino acids. V lost 5 bases and J 8 bases, leaving 13 bases between the germline ends. Germline CDR1 and CDR2: SEHNR and FQNEAQ (reference sequence). The CDR3 loop is CASSQTGGDSPLHF. CDR3 nucleotides: TGTGCCAGCAGCCAAACAGGAGGGGATTCACCCCTCCACTTT.